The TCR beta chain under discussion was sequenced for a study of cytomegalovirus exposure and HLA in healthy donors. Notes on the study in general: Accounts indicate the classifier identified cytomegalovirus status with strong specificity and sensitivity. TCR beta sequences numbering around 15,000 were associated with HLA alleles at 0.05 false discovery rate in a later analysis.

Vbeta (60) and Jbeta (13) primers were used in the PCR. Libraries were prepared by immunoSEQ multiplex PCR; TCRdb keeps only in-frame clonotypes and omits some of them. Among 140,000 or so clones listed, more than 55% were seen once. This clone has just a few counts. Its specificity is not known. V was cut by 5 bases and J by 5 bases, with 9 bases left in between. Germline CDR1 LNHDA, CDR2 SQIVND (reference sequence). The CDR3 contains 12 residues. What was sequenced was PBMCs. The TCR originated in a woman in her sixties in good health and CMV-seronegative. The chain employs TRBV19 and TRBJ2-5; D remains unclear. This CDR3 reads CASSETRETQYF. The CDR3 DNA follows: TGTGCCAGTAGTGAAACGAGGGAGACCCAGTACTTC. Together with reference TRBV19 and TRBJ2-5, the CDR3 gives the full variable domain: DGGITQSPKYLFRKEGQNVTLSCEQNLNHDAMYWYRQDPGQGLRLIYYSQIVNDFQKGDIAEGYSVSREKKESFPLTVTSAQKNPTAFYLCASSETRETQYFGPGTRLLVL.